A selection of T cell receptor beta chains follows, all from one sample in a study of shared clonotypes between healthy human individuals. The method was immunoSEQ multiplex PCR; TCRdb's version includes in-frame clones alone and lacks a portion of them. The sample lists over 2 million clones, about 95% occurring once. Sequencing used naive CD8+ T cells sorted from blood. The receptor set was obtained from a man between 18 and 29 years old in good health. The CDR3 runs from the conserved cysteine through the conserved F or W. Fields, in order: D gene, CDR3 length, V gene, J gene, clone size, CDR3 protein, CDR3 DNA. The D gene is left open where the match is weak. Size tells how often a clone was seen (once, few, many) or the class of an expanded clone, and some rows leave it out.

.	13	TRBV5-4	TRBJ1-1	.	CASSLNRYTEAFF	TGTGCCAGCAGCTTGAACAGGTACACTGAAGCTTTCTTT
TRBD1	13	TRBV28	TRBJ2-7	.	CASRLRGNYEQYF	TGTGCCAGTAGACTCAGGGGGAACTACGAGCAGTACTTC
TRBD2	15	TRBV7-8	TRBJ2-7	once	CASSATSGRAHEQYF	TGTGCCAGCAGCGCCACTAGCGGGAGGGCCCACGAGCAGTACTTC
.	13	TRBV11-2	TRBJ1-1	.	CAINNRVNTEAFF	TGTGCCATAAATAACAGGGTGAACACTGAAGCTTTCTTT
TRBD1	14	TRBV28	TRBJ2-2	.	CASSGTGETGELFF	TGTGCCAGCAGTGGGACAGGGGAAACCGGGGAGCTGTTTTTT
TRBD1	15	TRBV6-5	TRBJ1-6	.	CASSSEGQGASPLHF	TGTGCCAGCAGTTCCGAAGGACAGGGCGCCTCACCCCTCCACTTT
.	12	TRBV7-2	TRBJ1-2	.	CASPGGNNGYTF	TGTGCCAGCCCCGGGGGGAACAATGGCTACACCTTC
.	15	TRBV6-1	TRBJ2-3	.	CASSEGTSSTDTQYF	TGTGCCAGCAGTGAAGGGACCTCTAGCACAGATACGCAGTATTTT
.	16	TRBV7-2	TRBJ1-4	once	CASSLAWGIANEKLFF	TGTGCCAGCAGCTTGGCCTGGGGGATAGCTAATGAAAAACTGTTTTTT
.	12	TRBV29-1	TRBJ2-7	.	CSVEDLKGEQYF	TGCAGCGTTGAAGATCTTAAGGGGGAGCAGTACTTC
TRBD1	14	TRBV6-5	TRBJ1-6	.	CASRWTGGNSPLHF	TGTGCCAGCAGGTGGACAGGGGGGAATTCACCCCTCCACTTT
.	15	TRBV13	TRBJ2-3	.	CASSLGVGETDTQYF	TGTGCCAGCAGCTTAGGCGTGGGGGAAACAGATACGCAGTATTTT
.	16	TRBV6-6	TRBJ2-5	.	CASSPLAGLYQETQYF	TGTGCCAGCAGCCCCCTGGCGGGTTTGTACCAAGAGACCCAGTACTTC
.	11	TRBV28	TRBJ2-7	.	CAGGRDYEQYF	TGTGCCGGGGGACGAGACTACGAGCAGTACTTC
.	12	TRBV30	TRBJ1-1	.	CAWSFAGTEAFF	TGTGCCTGGAGTTTCGCCGGGACTGAAGCTTTCTTT
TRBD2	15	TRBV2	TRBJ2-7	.	CASRPGTSGSYEQYF	TGTGCCAGCAGGCCCGGGACTAGCGGGAGCTACGAGCAGTACTTC
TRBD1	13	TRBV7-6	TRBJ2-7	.	CASSPDRGDEQYF	TGTGCCAGCAGCCCCGACAGGGGCGACGAGCAGTACTTC
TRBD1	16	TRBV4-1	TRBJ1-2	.	CASSVRQGDPNYGYTF	TGCGCCAGCAGCGTGCGACAGGGGGATCCTAACTATGGCTACACCTTC
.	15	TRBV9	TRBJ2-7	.	CASSAIQGPPYEQYF	TGTGCCAGCAGCGCCATTCAGGGACCTCCCTACGAGCAGTACTTC
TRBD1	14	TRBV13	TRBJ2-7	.	CASSPSGTGGEQYF	TGTGCCAGCAGCCCGTCCGGGACAGGGGGCGAGCAGTACTTC
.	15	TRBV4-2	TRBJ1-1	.	CASSQDGGFVTEAFF	TGTGCCAGCAGCCAAGACGGGGGGTTCGTGACTGAAGCTTTCTTT
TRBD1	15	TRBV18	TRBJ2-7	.	CASSFNPGQGSEQYF	TGTGCCAGCTCTTTCAATCCGGGACAGGGGTCCGAGCAGTACTTC
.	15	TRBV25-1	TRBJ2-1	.	CASSDNPTENNEQFF	TGTGCCAGCAGTGACAATCCAACTGAAAACAATGAGCAGTTCTTC
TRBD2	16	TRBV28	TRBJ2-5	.	CASSHVRDYRGETQYF	TGTGCCAGCAGTCATGTCCGGGACTACAGAGGGGAGACCCAGTACTTC
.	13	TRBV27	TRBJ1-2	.	CASTGGSNYGYTF	TGTGCCAGCACTGGGGGCAGCAACTATGGCTACACCTTC
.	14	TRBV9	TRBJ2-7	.	CASGTGDSSYEQYF	TGTGCCAGCGGAACGGGAGATAGTTCCTACGAGCAGTACTTC
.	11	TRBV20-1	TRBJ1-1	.	CSARDSGGAFF	TGCAGTGCTAGGGACTCCGGCGGAGCTTTCTTT
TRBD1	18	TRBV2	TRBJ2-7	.	CASSENGARGFPPYEQYF	TGTGCCAGCAGTGAAAATGGGGCCAGGGGGTTTCCCCCCTACGAGCAGTACTTC
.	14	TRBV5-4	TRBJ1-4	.	CASSLSGDHEKLFF	TGTGCCAGCAGCTTGAGCGGGGATCATGAAAAACTGTTTTTT
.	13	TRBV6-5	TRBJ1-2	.	CASSYSGGDGYTF	TGTGCCAGCAGTTACTCCGGCGGAGATGGCTACACCTTC
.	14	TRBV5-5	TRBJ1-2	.	CASSLGGTNYGYTF	TGTGCCAGCAGCTTGGGAGGCACTAACTATGGCTACACCTTC
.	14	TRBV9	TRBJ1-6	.	CASSAVSSNSPLHF	TGTGCCAGCAGCGCCGTCTCATCCAATTCACCCCTCCACTTT
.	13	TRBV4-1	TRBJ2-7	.	CASSKRDTYEQYF	TGCGCCAGCAGCAAACGGGACACCTACGAGCAGTACTTC
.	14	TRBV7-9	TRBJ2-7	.	CASSLYSKGYEQYF	TGTGCCAGCAGCTTATATAGTAAGGGATACGAGCAGTACTTC
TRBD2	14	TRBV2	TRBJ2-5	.	CASSEALAEETQYF	TGTGCCAGCAGTGAAGCCCTAGCGGAAGAGACCCAGTACTTC
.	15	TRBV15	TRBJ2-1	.	CAISAGRSSYNEQFF	TGTGCCATTTCCGCGGGGCGCAGCTCCTACAATGAGCAGTTCTTC
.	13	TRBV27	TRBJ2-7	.	CASSWGPSYEQYF	TGTGCCAGCAGTTGGGGACCCTCCTACGAGCAGTACTTC
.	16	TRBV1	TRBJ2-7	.	CTSSQTTSGLSYEQYF	TGCACCAGCAGCCAGACGACTAGCGGTCTCTCCTACGAGCAGTACTTC
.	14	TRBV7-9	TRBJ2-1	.	CASSPPVRINEQFF	TGTGCCAGCAGCCCACCGGTCCGGATCAATGAGCAGTTCTTC
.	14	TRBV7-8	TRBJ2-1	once	CASSFRSSYNEQFF	TGTGCCAGCAGCTTTCGGTCGTCCTACAATGAGCAGTTCTTC
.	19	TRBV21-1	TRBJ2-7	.	CASSKAGLAGGLSPYEQYF	TGTGCCAGCAGCAAAGCGGGACTAGCGGGAGGGTTGTCGCCCTACGAGCAGTACTTC
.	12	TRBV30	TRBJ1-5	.	CAWSEGRGPQHF	TGTGCCTGGAGTGAAGGGAGGGGGCCCCAGCATTTT
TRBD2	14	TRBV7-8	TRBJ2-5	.	CASSPGTTLGAQYF	TGTGCCAGCAGCCCCGGGACTACCCTCGGGGCCCAGTACTTC
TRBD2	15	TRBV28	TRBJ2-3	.	CASSWTSANTDTQYF	TGTGCCAGCAGTTGGACTAGCGCCAACACAGATACGCAGTATTTT
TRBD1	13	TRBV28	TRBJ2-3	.	CASSLYRGSTQYF	TGTGCCAGCAGTTTGTACAGGGGATCAACGCAGTATTTT
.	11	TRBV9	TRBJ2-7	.	CASSPGEEQYF	TGTGCCAGCAGCCCAGGGGAGGAGCAGTACTTC
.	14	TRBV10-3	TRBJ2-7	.	CAISEAGSSYEQYF	TGTGCCATCAGTGAAGCAGGTAGTAGTTACGAGCAGTACTTC
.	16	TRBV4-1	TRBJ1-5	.	CASSQSSGAGNQPQHF	TGCGCCAGCAGCCAAAGCTCGGGGGCAGGGAATCAGCCCCAGCATTTT
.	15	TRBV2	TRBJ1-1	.	CASTNPISGGTEAFF	TGTGCCAGCACCAATCCCATCTCCGGGGGCACTGAAGCTTTCTTT
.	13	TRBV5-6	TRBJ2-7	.	CASSLSRSYEQYF	TGTGCCAGCAGCCTATCGCGATCCTACGAGCAGTACTTC
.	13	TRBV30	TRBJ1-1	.	CAWKWQEGTEAFF	TGTGCCTGGAAATGGCAGGAGGGGACTGAAGCTTTCTTT
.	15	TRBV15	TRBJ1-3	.	CATAPPEGSGNTIYF	TGTGCCACCGCCCCCCCGGAAGGTTCTGGAAACACCATATATTTT
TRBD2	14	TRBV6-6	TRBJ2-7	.	CATEEAGGDHEQYF	TGTGCCACGGAAGAAGCGGGAGGCGACCACGAGCAGTACTTC
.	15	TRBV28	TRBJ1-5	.	CASRWLTHSNQPQHF	TGTGCCAGCAGATGGTTGACTCATAGCAATCAGCCCCAGCATTTT
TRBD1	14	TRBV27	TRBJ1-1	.	CASSSLTGGTEAFF	TGTGCCAGCAGTTCGTTGACAGGGGGCACTGAAGCTTTCTTT
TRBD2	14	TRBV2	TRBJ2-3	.	CASNQAGEADTQYF	TGTGCCAGCAACCAAGCGGGGGAGGCAGATACGCAGTATTTT
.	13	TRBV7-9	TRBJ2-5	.	CASSPTLQETQYF	TGTGCCAGCAGCCCGACATTGCAAGAGACCCAGTACTTC
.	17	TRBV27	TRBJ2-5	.	CASSSGPQGQGKETQYF	TGTGCCAGCAGTTCGGGACCACAGGGTCAGGGAAAAGAGACCCAGTACTTC
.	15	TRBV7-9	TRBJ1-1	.	CASSPDGTTNTEAFF	TGTGCCAGCAGCCCAGACGGGACAACTAACACTGAAGCTTTCTTT